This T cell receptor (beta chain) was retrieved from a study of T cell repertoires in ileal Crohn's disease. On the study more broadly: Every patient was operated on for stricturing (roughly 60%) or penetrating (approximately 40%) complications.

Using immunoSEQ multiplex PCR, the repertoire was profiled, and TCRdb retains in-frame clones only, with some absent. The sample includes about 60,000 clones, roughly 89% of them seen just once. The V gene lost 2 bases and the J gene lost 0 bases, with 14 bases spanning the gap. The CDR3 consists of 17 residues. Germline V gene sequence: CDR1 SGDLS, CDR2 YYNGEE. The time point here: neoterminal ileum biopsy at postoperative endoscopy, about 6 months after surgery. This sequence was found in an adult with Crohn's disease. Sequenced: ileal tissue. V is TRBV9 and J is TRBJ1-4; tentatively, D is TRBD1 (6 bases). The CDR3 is CASSVGTIIATNEKLFF. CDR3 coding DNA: TGTGCCAGCAGCGTTGGGACAATTATTGCAACTAATGAAAAACTGTTTTTT.